Listed below are T cell receptor beta chains from one sample, sequenced in a study of T cell responses to AZD1222 COVID-19 vaccine. Produced via immunoSEQ multiplex PCR; TCRdb's table is partial and in-frame only. Of about 120,000 clones in the sample, about 86% are singletons; the top ten hold about 3%. Sample: peripheral blood, taken 28 days after the second AZD1222 dose. The receptors come from an adult who received the AZD1222 COVID-19 vaccine. CDR3s include the opening cysteine and the closing phenylalanine or tryptophan. The D gene is left open where the match is weak. The listing skips clone size in some rows; elsewhere it reads once, few, many or a size class.

j_gene: TRBJ2-5
v_gene: TRBV11-1
d_gene: TRBD1
abundance: -
CDR3nt: TGTGCCAGCAGCCAGGGGGACGGACAAGAGACCCAGTACTTC
CDR3aa: CASSQGDGQETQYF

j_gene: TRBJ1-2
v_gene: TRBV5-1
d_gene: -
abundance: -
CDR3nt: TGCGCCAGCAGCTTGGTTGGGGAGAGCTATGGCTACACCTTC
CDR3aa: CASSLVGESYGYTF

j_gene: TRBJ1-1
v_gene: TRBV9
d_gene: -
abundance: -
CDR3nt: TGTGCCAGCAGCGTAGCCCCCCCGAACACTGAAGCTTTCTTT
CDR3aa: CASSVAPPNTEAFF

j_gene: TRBJ1-6
v_gene: TRBV15
d_gene: -
abundance: -
CDR3nt: TGTGCCACCAGCAGGGGGTCGAATTCACCCCTCCACTTT
CDR3aa: CATSRGSNSPLHF

j_gene: TRBJ2-1
v_gene: TRBV19
d_gene: -
abundance: -
CDR3nt: TGTGCCAGTAGTTTCGCCGGGACAGAGCAGTTCTTC
CDR3aa: CASSFAGTEQFF

j_gene: TRBJ2-7
v_gene: TRBV6-5
d_gene: TRBD1
abundance: -
CDR3nt: TGTGCCAGCAGTTTGGGGACAGGTAACTCCTACGAGCAGTACTTC
CDR3aa: CASSLGTGNSYEQYF

j_gene: TRBJ1-1
v_gene: TRBV29-1
d_gene: -
abundance: -
CDR3nt: TGCAGAGCCGGGCAGGGGACTGAAGCTTTCTTT
CDR3aa: CRAGQGTEAFF

j_gene: TRBJ1-4
v_gene: TRBV6-5
d_gene: -
abundance: -
CDR3nt: TGTGCCAGCAGACCCTCCCGGGGTCCGAACGAAAAACTGTTTTTT
CDR3aa: CASRPSRGPNEKLFF

j_gene: TRBJ2-7
v_gene: TRBV5-1
d_gene: TRBD1
abundance: -
CDR3nt: TGCGCCAGCAGCTTGGTAGGGACAGTCTCCTACGAGCAGTACTTC
CDR3aa: CASSLVGTVSYEQYF

j_gene: TRBJ1-2
v_gene: TRBV4-2
d_gene: -
abundance: -
CDR3nt: TGTGCCAGCAGCCGTGTCGGGACGGGAGGCTACACCTTC
CDR3aa: CASSRVGTGGYTF

j_gene: TRBJ1-4
v_gene: TRBV4-2
d_gene: -
abundance: -
CDR3nt: TGTGCCAGCAGCCAAGTTCGTCAGGGACTCGGTGAAAAACTGTTTTTT
CDR3aa: CASSQVRQGLGEKLFF

j_gene: TRBJ2-2
v_gene: TRBV5-5
d_gene: -
abundance: -
CDR3nt: TGTGCCAGCAGCTTGTTCCTGAACACCGGGGAGCTGTTTTTT
CDR3aa: CASSLFLNTGELFF

j_gene: TRBJ1-6
v_gene: TRBV10-3
d_gene: -
abundance: -
CDR3nt: TGTGCCATCAGCGGGGGGTGGAATTCACCCCTCCACTTT
CDR3aa: CAISGGWNSPLHF

j_gene: TRBJ1-2
v_gene: TRBV10-1
d_gene: -
abundance: -
CDR3nt: TGCGCCAGCAGTGAAGACAGGAACTATGGCTACACCTTC
CDR3aa: CASSEDRNYGYTF

j_gene: TRBJ2-3
v_gene: TRBV5-1
d_gene: -
abundance: -
CDR3nt: TGCGCCAGCAGCTTGAGGGGACAACCCACAGATACGCAGTATTTT
CDR3aa: CASSLRGQPTDTQYF

j_gene: TRBJ2-5
v_gene: TRBV19
d_gene: -
abundance: -
CDR3nt: TGTGCCAGTAGTGGTACAGCCTGGGAGACCCAGTACTTC
CDR3aa: CASSGTAWETQYF

j_gene: TRBJ1-4
v_gene: TRBV28
d_gene: -
abundance: -
CDR3nt: TGTGCCAGCAGGTTTAGTAGGGGAGTAAATGAAAAACTGTTTTTT
CDR3aa: CASRFSRGVNEKLFF

j_gene: TRBJ1-4
v_gene: TRBV5-1
d_gene: -
abundance: -
CDR3nt: TGCGCCAGCAGCTCGACGGGGCTTAGTGAAAAACTGTTTTTT
CDR3aa: CASSSTGLSEKLFF

j_gene: TRBJ2-3
v_gene: TRBV20-1
d_gene: -
abundance: -
CDR3nt: TGCAGTGCCCGGGGGTCTGATACGCAGTATTTT
CDR3aa: CSARGSDTQYF

j_gene: TRBJ1-4
v_gene: TRBV13
d_gene: -
abundance: -
CDR3nt: TGTGCCAGCAGCCCCCCCGAAAAACTGTTTTTT
CDR3aa: CASSPPEKLFF

j_gene: TRBJ2-1
v_gene: TRBV14
d_gene: -
abundance: -
CDR3nt: TGTGCCAGCAGCCAAGGGACTAACTACTACAATGAGCAGTTCTTC
CDR3aa: CASSQGTNYYNEQFF

j_gene: TRBJ2-5
v_gene: TRBV5-4
d_gene: TRBD1
abundance: -
CDR3nt: TGTGCCAGCAGCCCCCGGGACAGGCAAGAGACCCAGTACTTC
CDR3aa: CASSPRDRQETQYF

j_gene: TRBJ1-5
v_gene: TRBV24-1
d_gene: -
abundance: once
CDR3nt: TGTGCCACCGGCCCAAGCAATAGCAATCAGCCCCAGCATTTT
CDR3aa: CATGPSNSNQPQHF

j_gene: TRBJ2-5
v_gene: TRBV4-2
d_gene: -
abundance: -
CDR3nt: TGTGCCAGCAGCCAAGGGTGGGAGACCCAGTACTTC
CDR3aa: CASSQGWETQYF

j_gene: TRBJ2-7
v_gene: TRBV11-1
d_gene: TRBD2
abundance: -
CDR3nt: TGTGCCAGCAGCGCAACTAGCGACTCCTACGAGCAGTACTTC
CDR3aa: CASSATSDSYEQYF

j_gene: TRBJ2-7
v_gene: TRBV12-2
d_gene: -
abundance: -
CDR3nt: TGTGCAAGTCGCCTGGAAATGGGAGTTCTCTTCGAGCAGTACTTC
CDR3aa: CASRLEMGVLFEQYF

j_gene: TRBJ1-3
v_gene: TRBV9
d_gene: TRBD1
abundance: -
CDR3nt: TGTGCCAGCAGCGAGGGGGACAGTTACGGAAACACCATATATTTT
CDR3aa: CASSEGDSYGNTIYF

j_gene: TRBJ1-5
v_gene: TRBV18
d_gene: -
abundance: -
CDR3nt: TGTGCCAGCTCACCGGGCTCTAATCAGCCCCAGCATTTT
CDR3aa: CASSPGSNQPQHF

j_gene: TRBJ1-2
v_gene: TRBV12-5
d_gene: -
abundance: once
CDR3nt: TGTGCTAGTGGTTTGTTTGGGGGGGGAAATGGCTACACCTTC
CDR3aa: CASGLFGGGNGYTF

j_gene: TRBJ2-1
v_gene: TRBV9
d_gene: -
abundance: -
CDR3nt: TGTGCCAGCAGCTTCAGAGGGGGCTCCTACAATGAGCAGTTCTTC
CDR3aa: CASSFRGGSYNEQFF

j_gene: TRBJ2-7
v_gene: TRBV5-3
d_gene: -
abundance: -
CDR3nt: TGTGCCAGAAGCAGTCGGGGGCCCTACGAGCAGTACTTC
CDR3aa: CARSSRGPYEQYF

j_gene: TRBJ1-3
v_gene: TRBV7-9
d_gene: -
abundance: -
CDR3nt: TGTGCCAGCAGCTCCAGCTCTGGAAACACCATATATTTT
CDR3aa: CASSSSSGNTIYF

j_gene: TRBJ2-2
v_gene: TRBV10-1
d_gene: -
abundance: -
CDR3nt: TGCGCCAGCTCTTTAGGGACCGGGGAGCTGTTTTTT
CDR3aa: CASSLGTGELFF

j_gene: TRBJ2-6
v_gene: TRBV21-1
d_gene: -
abundance: few
CDR3nt: TGTGCCAGCAGCAAAGTGTACAGGGGACCTGGGGCCAACGTCCTGACTTTC
CDR3aa: CASSKVYRGPGANVLTF

j_gene: TRBJ2-7
v_gene: TRBV28
d_gene: TRBD1
abundance: -
CDR3nt: TGTGCCAGCACCGTGGCCGGGACAGGCCCCCACGAGCAGTACTTC
CDR3aa: CASTVAGTGPHEQYF